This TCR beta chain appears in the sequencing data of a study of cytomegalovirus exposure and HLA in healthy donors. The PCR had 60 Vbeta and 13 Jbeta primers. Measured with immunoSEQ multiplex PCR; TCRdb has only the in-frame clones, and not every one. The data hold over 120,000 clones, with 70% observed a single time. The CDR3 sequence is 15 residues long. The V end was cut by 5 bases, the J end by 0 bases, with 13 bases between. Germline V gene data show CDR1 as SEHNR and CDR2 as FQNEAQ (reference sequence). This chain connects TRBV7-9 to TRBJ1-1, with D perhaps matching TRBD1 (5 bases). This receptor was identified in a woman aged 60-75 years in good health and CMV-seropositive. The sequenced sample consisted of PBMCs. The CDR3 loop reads CASSKDSIMNTEAFF. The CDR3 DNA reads TGTGCCAGCAGCAAAGACAGTATCATGAACACTGAAGCTTTCTTT.